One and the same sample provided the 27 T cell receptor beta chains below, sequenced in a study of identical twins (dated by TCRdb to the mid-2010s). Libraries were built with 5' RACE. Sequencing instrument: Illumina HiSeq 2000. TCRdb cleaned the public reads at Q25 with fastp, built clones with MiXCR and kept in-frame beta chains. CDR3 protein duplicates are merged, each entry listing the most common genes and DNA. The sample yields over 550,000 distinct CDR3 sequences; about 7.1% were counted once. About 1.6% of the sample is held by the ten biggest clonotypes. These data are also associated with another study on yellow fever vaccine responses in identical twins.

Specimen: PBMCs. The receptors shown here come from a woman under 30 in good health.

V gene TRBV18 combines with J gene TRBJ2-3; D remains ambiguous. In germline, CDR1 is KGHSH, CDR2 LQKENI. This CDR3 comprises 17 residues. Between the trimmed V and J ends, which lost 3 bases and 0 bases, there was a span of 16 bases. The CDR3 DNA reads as TGTGCCAGCTCACCGCCTTTGGGTGCGCGGAGCACAGATACGCAGTATTTT. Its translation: CASSPPLGARSTDTQYF. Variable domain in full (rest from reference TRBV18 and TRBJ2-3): NAGVMQNPRHLVRRRGQEARLRCSPMKGHSHVYWYRQLPEEGLKFMVYLQKENIIDESGMPKERFSAEFPKEGPSILRIQQVVRGDSAAYFCASSPPLGARSTDTQYFGPGTRLTVL.

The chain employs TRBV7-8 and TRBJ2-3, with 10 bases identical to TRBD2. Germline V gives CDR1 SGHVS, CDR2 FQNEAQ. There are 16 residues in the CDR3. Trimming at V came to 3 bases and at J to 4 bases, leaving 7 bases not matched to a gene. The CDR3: CASSFTSGTTSDTQYF. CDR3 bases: TGTGCCAGCAGCTTTACTAGCGGGACAACATCAGATACGCAGTATTTT.

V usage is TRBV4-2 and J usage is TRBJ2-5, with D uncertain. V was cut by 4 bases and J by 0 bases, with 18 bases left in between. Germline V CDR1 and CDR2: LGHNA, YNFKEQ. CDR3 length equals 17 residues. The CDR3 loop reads CASSLNPGVVYQETQYF. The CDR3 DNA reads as TGTGCCAGCAGCCTAAATCCCGGAGTAGTATACCAAGAGACCCAGTACTTC.

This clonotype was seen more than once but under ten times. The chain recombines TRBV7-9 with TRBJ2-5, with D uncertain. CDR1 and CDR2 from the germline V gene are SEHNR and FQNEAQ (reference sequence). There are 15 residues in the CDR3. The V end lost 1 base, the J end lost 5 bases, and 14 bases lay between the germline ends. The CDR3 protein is CASSLDDDPRETQYF. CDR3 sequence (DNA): TGTGCCAGCAGCTTAGACGACGACCCACGGGAGACCCAGTACTTC.

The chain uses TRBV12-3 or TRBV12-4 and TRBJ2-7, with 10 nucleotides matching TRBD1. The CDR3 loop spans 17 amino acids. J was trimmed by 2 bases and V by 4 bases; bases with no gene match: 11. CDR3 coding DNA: TGTGCCAGCAGTTCGACGACAGGGGGCGGGAACCCCTACGAGCAGTACTTC. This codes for CASSSTTGGGNPYEQYF.

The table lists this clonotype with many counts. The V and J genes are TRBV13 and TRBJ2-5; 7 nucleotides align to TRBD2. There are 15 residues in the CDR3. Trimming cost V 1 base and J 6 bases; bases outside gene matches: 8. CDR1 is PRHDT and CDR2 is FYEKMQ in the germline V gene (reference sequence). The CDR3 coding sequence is TGTGCCAGCAGCTTAGATGGACTAGTGACCAAGACCCAGTACTTC. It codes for CASSLDGLVTKTQYF.

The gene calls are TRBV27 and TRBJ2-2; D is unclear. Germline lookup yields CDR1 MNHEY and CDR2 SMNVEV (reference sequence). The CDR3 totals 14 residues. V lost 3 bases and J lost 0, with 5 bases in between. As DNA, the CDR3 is TGTGCCAGCAGTTTGATTACGAACACCGGGGAGCTGTTTTTT. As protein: CASSLITNTGELFF.

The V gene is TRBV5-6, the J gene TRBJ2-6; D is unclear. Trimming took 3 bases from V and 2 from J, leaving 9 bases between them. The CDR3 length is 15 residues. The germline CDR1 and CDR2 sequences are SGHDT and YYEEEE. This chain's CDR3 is CASSYPLAGANVLTF. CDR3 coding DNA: TGTGCCAGCAGCTACCCGTTGGCTGGGGCCAACGTCCTGACTTTC.

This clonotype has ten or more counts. CDR3 amino acids: CASSLRPAGGRTDTQYF. CDR3 nucleotide sequence: TGTGCCAGCAGTTTGAGGCCGGCGGGGGGGAGGACAGATACGCAGTATTTT. This rearrangement joins TRBV28 to TRBJ2-3, with 9 bases aligning to TRBD2. The length of the CDR3 is 17 residues. J lost 3 bases, V lost 3 bases, and 10 bases had no gene match. Germline V lookup: CDR1 MDHEN, CDR2 SYDVKM.

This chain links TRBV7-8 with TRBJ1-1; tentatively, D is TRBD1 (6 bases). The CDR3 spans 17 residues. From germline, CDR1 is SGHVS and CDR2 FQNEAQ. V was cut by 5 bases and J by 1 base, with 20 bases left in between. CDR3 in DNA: TGTGCCAGCAGCCCCAGAGGGGGGAAGATTCGGAACACTGAAGCTTTCTTT. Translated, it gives CASSPRGGKIRNTEAFF.

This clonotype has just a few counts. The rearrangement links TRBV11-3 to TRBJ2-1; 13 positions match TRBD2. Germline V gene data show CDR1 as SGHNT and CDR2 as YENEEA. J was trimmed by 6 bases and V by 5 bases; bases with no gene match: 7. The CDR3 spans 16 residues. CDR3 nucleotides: TGTGCCAGCAGCCTACCTACTAGCGGGAGGGGCAATGAGCAGTTCTTC. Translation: CASSLPTSGRGNEQFF.

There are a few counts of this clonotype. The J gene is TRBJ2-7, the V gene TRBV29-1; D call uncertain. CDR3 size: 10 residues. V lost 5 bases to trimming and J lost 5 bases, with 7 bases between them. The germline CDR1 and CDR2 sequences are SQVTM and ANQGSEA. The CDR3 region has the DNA TGCAGCGTTATTTGGGACGAGCAGTACTTC. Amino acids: CSVIWDEQYF.

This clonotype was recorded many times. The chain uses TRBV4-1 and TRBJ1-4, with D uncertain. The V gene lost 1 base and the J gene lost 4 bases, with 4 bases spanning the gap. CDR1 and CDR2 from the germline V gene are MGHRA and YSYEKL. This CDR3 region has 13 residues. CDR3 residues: CASSQGRNEKLFF. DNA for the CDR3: TGCGCCAGCAGCCAAGGTCGTAATGAAAAACTGTTTTTT.

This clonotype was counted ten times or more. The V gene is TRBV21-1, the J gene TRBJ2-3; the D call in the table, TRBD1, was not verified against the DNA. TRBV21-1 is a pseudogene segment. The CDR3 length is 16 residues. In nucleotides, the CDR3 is TGTGCCAGCAGCAAAGGGGGGGGGGACCCCCAAGATACGCAGTATTTT. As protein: CASSKGGGDPQDTQYF.

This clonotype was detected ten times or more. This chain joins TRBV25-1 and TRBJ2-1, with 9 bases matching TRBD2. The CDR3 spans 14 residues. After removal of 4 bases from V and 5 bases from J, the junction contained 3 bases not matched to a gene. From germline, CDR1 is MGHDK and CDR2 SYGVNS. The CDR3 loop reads CASSVASGNNEQFF. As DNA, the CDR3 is TGTGCCAGCAGTGTTGCTAGCGGGAACAATGAGCAGTTCTTC.

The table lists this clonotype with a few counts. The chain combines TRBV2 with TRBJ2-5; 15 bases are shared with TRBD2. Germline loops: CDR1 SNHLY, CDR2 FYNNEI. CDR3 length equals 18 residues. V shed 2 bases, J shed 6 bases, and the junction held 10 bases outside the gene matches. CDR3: CASSERASGLAGGKTQYF. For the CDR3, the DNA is TGTGCCAGCAGTGAAAGAGCGTCGGGACTAGCGGGAGGAAAGACCCAGTACTTC.

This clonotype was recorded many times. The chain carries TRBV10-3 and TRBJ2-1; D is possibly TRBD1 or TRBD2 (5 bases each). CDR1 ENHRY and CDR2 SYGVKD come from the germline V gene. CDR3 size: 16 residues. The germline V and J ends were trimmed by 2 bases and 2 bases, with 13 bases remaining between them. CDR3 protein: CAISELGRFAYNEQFF. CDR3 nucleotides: TGTGCCATCAGTGAGCTGGGACGGTTCGCCTACAATGAGCAGTTCTTC.

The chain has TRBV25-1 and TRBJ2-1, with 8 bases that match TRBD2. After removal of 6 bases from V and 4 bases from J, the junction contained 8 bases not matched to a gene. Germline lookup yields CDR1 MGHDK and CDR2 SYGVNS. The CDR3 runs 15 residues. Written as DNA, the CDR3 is TGTGCCAGCAGCCTCGGGAGGGCCAGGTACAATGAGCAGTTCTTC. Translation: CASSLGRARYNEQFF.

The chain's CDR3 is CASSPRETGYEQFF. The CDR3 DNA reads TGTGCCAGCAGTCCCCGCGAGACAGGGTATGAGCAGTTCTTC. This chain joins TRBV6-1 and TRBJ2-1; 7 bases fit TRBD1. The CDR3 is 14 amino acids. V gave up 5 bases and J gave up 8 bases; unmatched junction bases: 9. The germline gives CDR1 MNHNS, CDR2 SASEGT.

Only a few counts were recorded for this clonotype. In nucleotides, the CDR3 is TGTGCCAGCAGCGCCAACAGGGGCACAGATACGCAGTATTTT. Its translation: CASSANRGTDTQYF. V gene TRBV7-9 combines with J gene TRBJ2-3; possibly TRBD1 for D (6 bases). The CDR3 loop spans 14 amino acids. Trimming took 5 bases from V and 1 from J, leaving 10 bases between them. Germline CDR1 SEHNR, CDR2 FQNEAQ (reference sequence).

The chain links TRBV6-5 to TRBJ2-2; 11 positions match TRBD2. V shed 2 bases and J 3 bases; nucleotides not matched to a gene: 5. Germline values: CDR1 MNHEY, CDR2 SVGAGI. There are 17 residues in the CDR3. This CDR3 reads CASSYGSGGAHTGELFF. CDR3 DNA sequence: TGTGCCAGCAGTTACGGTAGCGGGGGGGCCCACACCGGGGAGCTGTTTTTT.

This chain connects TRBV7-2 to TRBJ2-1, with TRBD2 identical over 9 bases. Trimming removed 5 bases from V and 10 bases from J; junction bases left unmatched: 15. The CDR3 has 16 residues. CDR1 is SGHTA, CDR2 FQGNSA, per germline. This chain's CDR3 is CASSPRVGSGSGEQFF. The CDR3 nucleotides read TGTGCCAGCAGCCCCCGAGTGGGTAGCGGGAGCGGAGAGCAGTTCTTC. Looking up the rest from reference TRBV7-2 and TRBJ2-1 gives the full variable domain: GAGVSQSPSNKVTEKGKDVELRCDPISGHTALYWYRQSLGQGLEFLIYFQGNSAPDKSGLPSDRFSAERTGGSVSTLTIQRTQQEDSAVYLCASSPRVGSGSGEQFFGPGTRLTVL.

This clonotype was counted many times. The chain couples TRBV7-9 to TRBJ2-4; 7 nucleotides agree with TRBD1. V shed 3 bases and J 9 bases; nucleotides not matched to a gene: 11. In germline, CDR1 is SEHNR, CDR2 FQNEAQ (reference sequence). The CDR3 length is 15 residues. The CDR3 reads CASSFLPDRDVIQYF. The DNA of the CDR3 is TGTGCCAGCAGCTTCCTCCCCGACAGGGACGTCATTCAGTACTTC.

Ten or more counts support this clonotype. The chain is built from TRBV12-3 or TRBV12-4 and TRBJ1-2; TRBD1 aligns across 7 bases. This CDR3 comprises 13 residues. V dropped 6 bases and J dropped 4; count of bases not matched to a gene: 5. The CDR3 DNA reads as TGTGCCAGCAGGCCAGGGGGGTCCTATGGCTACACCTTC. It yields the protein CASRPGGSYGYTF.

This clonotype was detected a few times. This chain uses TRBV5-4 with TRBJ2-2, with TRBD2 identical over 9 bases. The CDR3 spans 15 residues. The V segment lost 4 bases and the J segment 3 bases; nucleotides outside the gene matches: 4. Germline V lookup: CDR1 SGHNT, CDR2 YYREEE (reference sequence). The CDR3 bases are TGTGCCAGCAGCGAATTAGCGGGGGACACCGGGGAGCTGTTTTTT. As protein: CASSELAGDTGELFF.

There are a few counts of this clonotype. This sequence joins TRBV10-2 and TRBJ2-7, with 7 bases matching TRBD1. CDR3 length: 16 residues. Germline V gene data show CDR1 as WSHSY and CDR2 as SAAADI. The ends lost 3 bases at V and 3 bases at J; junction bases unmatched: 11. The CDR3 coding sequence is TGCGCCAGCAGTGACAGGGGACAGTCGGGAAACTACGAGCAGTACGTC. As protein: CASSDRGQSGNYEQYV.

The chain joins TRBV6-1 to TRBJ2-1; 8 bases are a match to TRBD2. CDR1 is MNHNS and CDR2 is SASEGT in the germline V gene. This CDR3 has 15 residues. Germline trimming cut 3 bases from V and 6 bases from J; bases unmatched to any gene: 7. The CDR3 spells CASSDGSSGRNEQFF. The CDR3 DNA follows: TGTGCCAGCAGTGACGGCTCTAGCGGGCGCAATGAGCAGTTCTTC.